The present entry profiles one T cell receptor (beta chain) with its context. The CDR3 is 16 amino acids. Germline CDR1 is SGHTS and CDR2 is YDEGEE. The junction had 7 bases not matched to a gene; V was cut back by 4 bases and J by 0 bases. This entry comes from a study of cytomegalovirus exposure and HLA in healthy donors. Overall study: A preliminary data release comprised around 85 million unique TCRs obtained from HLA-typed donors.

60 Vbeta and 13 Jbeta primers were used in PCR. The assay was immunoSEQ multiplex PCR, and TCRdb's table has in-frame clones only and misses some. The sample holds some 110,000 clones; around 79% are singletons and the top ten take 3% to 4%. The material sequenced was PBMCs. This sequence joins TRBV5-8 and TRBJ1-3; 7 bases match TRBD1. This clonotype originated in a man in his 60s in good health and CMV-seronegative. The CDR3 sequence: CASSSWTGLSGNTIYF. The DNA of the CDR3 is TGTGCCAGCAGCAGCTGGACAGGCCTCTCTGGAAACACCATATATTTT.